The 29 T cell receptor beta chains presented below share a single source sample, sequenced in a study of molecular identifiers for immune sequencing clone quantification. TCRdb re-called the PCR reads with MiXCR, one entry per CDR3 protein. The sample holds some 40,000 distinct CDR3 sequences, roughly 20% seen once. What was sequenced was naive CD8+ T cells from blood, with Jurkat cell RNA spiked in. Subset denoted: FACS-sorted CD8+CD4-CCR7+CD45RA+ naive T cells. Receptor source: a human donor in good health. Some libraries in this study had Jurkat cell RNA spiked in.

This clonotype came up many times. The junction departs from the called germline gene at one end, perhaps through a read error. The chain carries TRBV2 and TRBJ1-6; D ambiguous. This CDR3 contains 13 residues. The germline CDR1 and CDR2 sequences are SNHLY and FYNNEI. The CDR3: CASSDFDKSPLHF. CDR3 nucleotides: TGTGCCAGCAGTGATTTTGATAAGTCACCCCTCCACTTT.

This clonotype showed up many times. V is TRBV4-2 and J is TRBJ2-1, with 12 bases aligning to TRBD2. The CDR3 extends over 19 amino acids. The trim removed 0 bases at V and 6 bases at J, leaving 12 bases unmatched. CDR1 is LGHNA, CDR2 YNFKEQ, per germline. The CDR3 loop is CASSQDLPGLAGDVNEQFF. In DNA, the CDR3 is TGTGCCAGCAGCCAAGATCTCCCGGGACTAGCGGGCGATGTCAATGAGCAGTTCTTC.

V is TRBV7-8 and J is TRBJ2-3; 10 positions match TRBD2. The junction had 13 bases not matched to a gene; V was cut back by 8 bases and J by 5 bases. CDR1 SGHVS and CDR2 FQNEAQ come from the germline V gene. The CDR3 has 16 residues. In nucleotides, the CDR3 is TGTGCCAGCGCATTCCCTAGCGGGAGTAATGTAGATACGCAGTATTTT. It codes for CASAFPSGSNVDTQYF.

This clonotype was recorded many times. This rearrangement joins TRBV10-3 to TRBJ1-6, with 7 bases fitting TRBD1. Losses at the gene ends were 4 bases for V and 9 bases for J; bases not matched to a gene: 15. This CDR3 comprises 17 residues. Germline V lookup: CDR1 ENHRY, CDR2 SYGVKD. CDR3 amino acids: CAISAAGQGELGSPLHF. CDR3 DNA: TGTGCCATCAGTGCCGCGGGTCAGGGGGAGTTAGGTTCACCCCTCCACTTT.

The rearrangement links TRBV7-8 to TRBJ2-5; D not certain. The CDR3 runs to 15 residues. CDR1 is SGHVS, CDR2 FQNEAQ, per germline. Trimming cost V 4 bases and J 4 bases, with 16 bases left between them. CDR3 residues: CASSSVPPPGETQYF. CDR3 in DNA: TGTGCCAGCAGCTCTGTCCCACCGCCGGGAGAGACCCAGTACTTC. The full variable domain, with the rest looked up from reference TRBV7-8 and TRBJ2-5, is GAGVSQSPRYKVAKRGQDVALRCDPISGHVSLFWYQQALGQGPEFLTYFQNEAQLDKSGLPSDRFFAERPEGSVSTLKIQRTQQEDSAVYLCASSSVPPPGETQYFGPGTRLLVL.

A word on this clonotype: A much larger clone differs by one base, so this may be a read error. The chain employs TRBV5-6 and TRBJ1-5; D call uncertain. CDR3 length: 15 amino acids. Germline CDR1 and CDR2: SGHDT and YYEEEE. V was shortened by 2 bases and J by 1 base, with 10 bases between the two germline ends. CDR3 amino acids: CASSLQRASNQPQHF. In DNA, the CDR3 is TGTGCCAGCAGCTTACAGAGGGCGAGCAATCAGCCCCAGCATTTT.

The sample holds many counts of this clonotype. The V gene is TRBV6-2 or TRBV6-3, the J gene TRBJ2-7, with no clear D. V gave up 8 bases and J gave up 3 bases, with 5 bases separating them. The CDR3 runs 10 residues. Germline loops: CDR1 MNHEY, CDR2 SVGEGT. The CDR3 nucleotides are TGTGCCAGCGGGTACTACGAGCAGTACTTC. Translating gives CASGYYEQYF.

This clonotype was detected ten times or more. This chain uses TRBV2 with TRBJ1-5; D is unclear. The CDR3 covers 15 residues. Germline V CDR1 and CDR2: SNHLY, FYNNEI. V dropped 8 bases and J dropped 0 bases, with 14 bases sitting between them. The CDR3 sequence: CASGKGPISNQPQHF. The CDR3 nucleotides read TGTGCCAGCGGAAAAGGACCAATTAGCAATCAGCCCCAGCATTTT.

The genes are TRBV7-8 and TRBJ2-5; D might be TRBD2 (6 bases). The CDR3 runs 16 residues. Germline values: CDR1 SGHVS, CDR2 FQNEAQ. Between the trimmed V and J ends, which lost 1 base and 4 bases, there was a span of 16 bases. This CDR3 reads CASSLERLGGRETQYF. The CDR3 nucleotides read TGTGCCAGCAGCTTAGAAAGGCTGGGGGGACGAGAGACCCAGTACTTC.

This clonotype was detected many times. The V call is TRBV27, the J call TRBJ1-5; D uncertain. Germline values: CDR1 MNHEY, CDR2 SMNVEV (reference sequence). This CDR3 contains 13 residues. V was cut by 1 base and J by 4 bases, with 5 bases left in between. The CDR3 bases are TGTGCCAGCAGTTTATTACAGAATCAGCCCCAGCATTTT. Protein: CASSLLQNQPQHF.

This sequence joins TRBV6-5 and TRBJ2-2, with 10 bases identical to TRBD2. With V trimmed by 2 bases and J by 6 bases, 3 bases remained unmatched. CDR1 is MNHEY, CDR2 SVGAGI, per germline. The CDR3 spans 15 residues. The CDR3 bases are TGTGCCAGCAGTTACAGGCTAGCGGGAGCCGGGGAGCTGTTTTTT. It specifies CASSYRLAGAGELFF.

In this sample, this clonotype turned up many times. The gene calls are TRBV28 and TRBJ2-7; D perhaps matches TRBD1 (6 bases). With 6 bases removed from V and 2 bases from J, the gap between germline ends came to 20 bases. CDR1 MDHEN and CDR2 SYDVKM come from the germline V gene. The CDR3 consists of 16 residues. The CDR3 DNA sequence: TGTGCCAGCAGACCACAGGGATTGGGATGGCCCTACGAGCAGTACTTC. Protein: CASRPQGLGWPYEQYF.

With regard to this clonotype: Given a much more abundant clone one base away, this may be a read error. The chain carries TRBV28 and TRBJ1-2; unclear D gene. Looked up from germline, CDR1 is MDHEN and CDR2 is SYDVKM. V was pared by 3 bases and J by 4 bases, with 15 bases between. The CDR3 contains 15 residues. The CDR3 sequence: CASSFLTVGSYGYTF. Here the CDR3 DNA reads TGTGCCAGCAGTTTCCTCACGGTCGGATCCTATGGCTACACCTTC.

This clonotype was counted at least ten times. This chain connects TRBV7-2 to TRBJ1-3; D is possibly TRBD1 (5 bases). The CDR3 is made up of 12 amino acids. CDR1 is SGHTA, CDR2 FQGNSA, per germline. V was pared by 5 bases and J by 7 bases, with 9 bases between. CDR3 nucleotide sequence: TGTGCCAGCAGCATCCCAGGGAACACCATATATTTT. As protein: CASSIPGNTIYF.

This chain connects TRBV10-3 to TRBJ1-6; D is unresolved. Germline loops: CDR1 ENHRY, CDR2 SYGVKD. The CDR3 loop spans 16 amino acids. V was shortened by 10 bases and J by 0 bases, with 16 bases between the two germline ends. For the CDR3, the DNA is TGTGCCACCCTGGAGGTTGGGAGCTCCTATAATTCACCCCTCCACTTT. Protein: CATLEVGSSYNSPLHF.

In this sample, this clonotype turned up many times. The rearrangement links TRBV2 to TRBJ2-3, with TRBD2 matching 7 bases. The CDR3 is 16 residues long. V gave up 8 bases and J gave up 3 bases; unmatched junction bases: 14. Germline loops: CDR1 SNHLY, CDR2 FYNNEI. As DNA, the CDR3 is TGTGCCAGCCTCCCTTTAGCGGGCATCGTGACAGATACGCAGTATTTT. It codes for CASLPLAGIVTDTQYF.

This clonotype was seen more than once but under ten times. V gene TRBV27 combines with J gene TRBJ2-1; possibly TRBD2 for D (5 bases). Trimming left V 7 bases short and J 8 bases short, with 12 bases between. The CDR3 consists of 12 residues. CDR1 MNHEY and CDR2 SMNVEV come from the germline V gene (reference sequence). The CDR3 loop is CASTSYGDEQFF. CDR3 DNA sequence: TGTGCCAGCACAAGCTACGGGGATGAGCAGTTCTTC.

This clonotype was seen many times. The rearrangement uses TRBV7-2 and TRBJ2-6; D not certain. This CDR3 has 15 residues. Germline loops: CDR1 SGHTA, CDR2 FQGNSA. V lost 5 bases to trimming and J lost 0 bases, with 8 bases between them. Written as DNA, the CDR3 is TGTGCCAGCAGCCGCTGGGTCTCTGGGGCCAACGTCCTGACTTTC. Translation gives CASSRWVSGANVLTF.

This clonotype occurred many times. The chain joins TRBV12-5 to TRBJ2-1, with 7 nucleotides matching TRBD2. The germline gives CDR1 LGHNT, CDR2 FRNRAP. CDR3 length: 14 residues. The V segment lost 5 bases and the J segment 8 bases; nucleotides outside the gene matches: 9. CDR3 loop: CASGATSPWDEQFF. CDR3 DNA: TGTGCTAGTGGTGCGACTAGCCCGTGGGATGAGCAGTTCTTC.

Many counts were recorded for this clonotype. V is TRBV4-3 and J is TRBJ2-7, with 8 positions matching TRBD2. V lost 0 bases to trimming and J lost 3 bases; unmatched junction nucleotides: 7. Looked up from germline, CDR1 is LGHNA and CDR2 is YSLEER. The CDR3 has 16 residues. CDR3 sequence (DNA): TGCGCCAGCAGCCAAGATCACAGAGGGACTAGCTACGAGCAGTACTTC. Translation gives CASSQDHRGTSYEQYF.

This clonotype was detected ten times or more. V and J are TRBV9 and TRBJ2-7; 9 nucleotides line up with TRBD2. V lost 3 bases and J lost 2; bases outside the gene matches: 3. The CDR3 extends over 14 amino acids. Germline assignment: CDR1 SGDLS and CDR2 YYNGEE. The CDR3 DNA sequence: TGTGCCAGCAGCGCGGCGGGAGGGCCCTACGAGCAGTACTTC. Encoded protein: CASSAAGGPYEQYF.

This clonotype came up once. The junction shows a germline mismatch at one end, possibly a read error. The rearrangement joins TRBV2 to TRBJ2-2; the match to TRBD1 covers 8 bases. CDR1 and CDR2 (germline): SNHLY, FYNNEI. This CDR3 is built from 16 residues. As DNA, the CDR3 is TGTGCCGGCAGCCACGACAGGGGTCCATGGTCCGGGGAGCTGTTTTTT. This codes for CAGSHDRGPWSGELFF. The entire variable domain, with the rest obtained from reference TRBV2 and TRBJ2-2, is as follows: EPEVTQTPSHQVTQMGQEVILRCVPISNHLYFYWYRQILGQKVEFLVSFYNNEISEKSEIFDDQFSVERPDGSNFTLKIRSTKLEDSAMYFCAGSHDRGPWSGELFFGEGSRLTVL.

This clonotype came up many times. V and J are TRBV15 and TRBJ2-7, with D perhaps given as TRBD1 or TRBD2 (7 bases each). Trimming removed 3 bases at V and 4 bases at J, with 13 bases between. The length of the CDR3 is 14 residues. The germline gives CDR1 LNHNV, CDR2 YYDKDF (reference sequence). In nucleotides, the CDR3 is TGTGCCACCAGCAGCGGGACAGCGGGATACGAGCAGTACTTC. It yields the protein CATSSGTAGYEQYF.

This clonotype showed up just a few times. The chain recombines TRBV7-9 with TRBJ2-3; 9 bases match TRBD2. This CDR3 has 15 residues. V trimming: 4 bases; J trimming: 7 bases; junction bases outside the gene matches: 9. Germline V gene sequence: CDR1 SEHNR, CDR2 FQNEAQ (reference sequence). CDR3 bases: TGTGCCAGCAGCTCAATAGCGGGAGTATCAAATACGCAGTATTTT. Translating it yields CASSSIAGVSNTQYF.

This clonotype has a count of ten or more. The chain uses TRBV6-5 and TRBJ2-1; D may be TRBD2 (6 bases). Germline assignment: CDR1 MNHEY and CDR2 SVGAGI. The CDR3 is 14 residues long. V was clipped by 11 bases and J by 0 bases, with 14 bases between them. The CDR3 loop is CAAGDFYSYNEQFF. The CDR3 DNA sequence: TGTGCCGCCGGGGACTTCTACTCCTACAATGAGCAGTTCTTC.

J is TRBJ2-7 and V is TRBV6-1; D unresolved. The germline CDR1 and CDR2 sequences are MNHNS and SASEGT. V was pared by 0 bases and J by 4 bases, with 7 bases between. The CDR3 loop spans 13 amino acids. The CDR3 bases are TGTGCCAGCAGTGAAGCGCAGAATTACGAGCAGTACTTC. Its protein product is CASSEAQNYEQYF.

This chain connects TRBV6-5 to TRBJ2-2; TRBD2 agrees at 8 bases. Trimming took 8 bases from V and 3 from J; bases not matched to a gene: 5. CDR1 is MNHEY and CDR2 is SVGAGI in the germline V gene. The CDR3 has 14 amino acids. The CDR3 loop is CASLGLGDTGELFF. The CDR3 region has the DNA TGTGCCAGCCTGGGACTAGGGGACACCGGGGAGCTGTTTTTT.

This clonotype came up many times. This chain links TRBV29-1 with TRBJ2-7; TRBD1 matches at 9 bases. Germline values: CDR1 SQVTM, CDR2 ANQGSEA. The V and J ends lost 0 bases and 1 base, in that order; junction bases with no gene match: 4. The CDR3 loop spans 15 amino acids. CDR3 sequence reads: CSVEEDRGISYEQYF. CDR3 sequence (DNA): TGCAGCGTTGAAGAAGACAGGGGGATTTCCTACGAGCAGTACTTC.

This clonotype has a count of ten or more. The chain carries TRBV5-6 and TRBJ1-1; D may be TRBD1 (5 bases). The CDR3 has 11 amino acids. The germline CDR1 and CDR2 sequences are SGHDT and YYEEEE. Between the trimmed V and J ends, which lost 8 bases and 3 bases, there was a span of 8 bases. The CDR3 DNA is TGTGCCAGTGGGACTGACACTGAAGCTTTCTTT. The encoded protein is CASGTDTEAFF. Variable domain in full (rest from reference TRBV5-6 and TRBJ1-1): DAGVTQSPTHLIKTRGQQVTLRCSPKSGHDTVSWYQQALGQGPQFIFQYYEEEERQRGNFPDRFSGHQFPNYSSELNVNALLLGDSALYLCASGTDTEAFFGQGTRLTVV.